Below are 31 T cell receptor beta chains sequenced from a single sample in a study of shared clonotypes between healthy human individuals (dated by TCRdb to about 2020). CD8 naive samples were obtained by positive selection for CCR7 among CD45RO-negative cells, yielding a CD45RA+CCR7+ population from which TemRA cells were excluded. Receptor libraries were prepared by the immunoSEQ multiplex PCR assay. TCRdb took this table from immuneACCESS and kept in-frame rearrangements with V and J called. Such tables lack part of the clones; where checked against another copy, unresolved V genes explain under half of the gap, and the rest is unexplained. The sample includes around 600,000 clones, with roughly 98% observed a single time. Of the sample, 0.3% falls within the top ten clones. The sample was naive CD8+ T cells sorted from blood. Reading the label with the study, this specimen's cell subset or site is: CD45RA+CCR7+. The source is a man aged 25-45 years in good health.

This chain joins TRBV4-1 and TRBJ2-2; 8 nucleotides line up with TRBD1. Germline loops: CDR1 MGHRA, CDR2 YSYEKL. This CDR3 has 15 amino acids. J was trimmed by 5 bases and V by 5 bases; bases with no gene match: 7. This CDR3 reads CASSYRQGATGELFF. The DNA for the CDR3 is TGCGCCAGCAGCTATCGCCAGGGGGCGACCGGGGAGCTGTTTTTT.

This clone was detected once. As DNA, the CDR3 is TGTGCCAGCAGCCGGCTGGGACAGGGTACAGATACGCAGTATTTT. Translated: CASSRLGQGTDTQYF. The gene calls are TRBV14 and TRBJ2-3; TRBD1 aligns across 9 bases. Germline assignment: CDR1 SGHDN and CDR2 FVKESK. CDR3 length equals 15 residues. J gave up 3 bases and V 4 bases, and 5 bases lay outside the gene matches.

The rearrangement uses TRBV6-4 and TRBJ2-2; D is unresolved. The germline V gene encodes CDR1 MRHNA and CDR2 SNTAGT. The CDR3 is 15 residues long. The V end lost 8 bases, the J end lost 4 bases, and 17 bases lay between the germline ends. The CDR3 sequence is CASSLEFERTGELFF. CDR3 coding DNA: TGTGCCAGCTCTCTGGAGTTCGAGCGCACCGGGGAGCTGTTTTTT.

The V gene is TRBV6-5, the J gene TRBJ2-7, with TRBD1 as a possible D gene (6 bases). Trimming removed 0 bases from V and 7 bases from J, with 13 bases in between. The CDR3 is 14 amino acids. From germline, CDR1 is MNHEY and CDR2 SVGAGI. The CDR3 protein is CASSYSNRVEEQYF. The CDR3 DNA reads TGTGCCAGCAGTTACTCGAACAGGGTCGAGGAGCAGTACTTC.

This sequence joins TRBV2 and TRBJ2-7; the D gene is possibly TRBD1 (5 bases). Looked up from germline, CDR1 is SNHLY and CDR2 is FYNNEI. The CDR3 has 14 residues. V was trimmed by 4 bases and J by 4 bases, leaving 14 bases between them. The CDR3 here is CASSAGRGAYEQYF. As DNA, the CDR3 is TGTGCCAGCAGTGCCGGTAGGGGCGCTTACGAGCAGTACTTC.

The chain recombines TRBV7-8 with TRBJ1-4; D gene ambiguous. The CDR3 covers 14 residues. CDR1 is SGHVS, CDR2 FQNEAQ, per germline. With 3 bases removed from V and 7 bases from J, the gap between germline ends came to 12 bases. CDR3 nucleotide sequence: TGTGCCAGCAGCTTGACCGAGGCTGTTGAAAAACTGTTTTTT. Translation gives CASSLTEAVEKLFF.

This clone was counted a single time. V gene TRBV5-1 combines with J gene TRBJ2-1; TRBD2 agrees at 11 bases. The CDR3 covers 17 residues. Germline values: CDR1 SGHRS, CDR2 YFSETQ. V shed 0 bases, J shed 5 bases, and the junction held 7 bases outside the gene matches. Written as DNA, the CDR3 is TGCGCCAGCAGCTTGGAGGCACTAGCGGGAGTACACAATGAGCAGTTCTTC. This codes for CASSLEALAGVHNEQFF.

The gene calls are TRBV5-1 and TRBJ1-1; 7 bases agree with TRBD1. V shed 4 bases and J 7 bases; nucleotides not matched to a gene: 16. This CDR3 spans 16 amino acids. The germline CDR1 and CDR2 sequences are SGHRS and YFSETQ. The CDR3 sequence is CASSPATGQTFGEAFF. The CDR3 nucleotides are TGCGCCAGCAGCCCGGCGACAGGGCAGACGTTTGGTGAAGCTTTCTTT.

J is TRBJ2-1 and V is TRBV29-1; 11 bases line up with TRBD2. CDR3 size: 14 residues. Germline V lookup: CDR1 SQVTM, CDR2 ANQGSEA. The ends lost 5 bases at V and 3 bases at J; junction bases unmatched: 3. The CDR3 DNA reads as TGCAGCGTTATTCTAGCGGGGGGCTACAATGAGCAGTTCTTC. It specifies CSVILAGGYNEQFF.

The J gene is TRBJ1-1, the V gene TRBV7-9; a possible D gene is TRBD1 (5 bases). The V end was cut by 3 bases, the J end by 6 bases, with 8 bases between. Germline CDR1 is SEHNR and CDR2 is FQNEAQ (reference sequence). This CDR3 region has 12 residues. The CDR3: CASSLDNPEAFF. DNA for the CDR3: TGTGCCAGCAGCTTGGACAATCCTGAAGCTTTCTTT.

The chain uses TRBV7-8 and TRBJ1-2; no reliable D call. This CDR3 comprises 14 residues. CDR1 is SGHVS, CDR2 FQNEAQ, per germline. V was pared by 0 bases and J by 3 bases, with 8 bases between. CDR3 loop: CASSLAGRDYGYTF. The CDR3 nucleotides are TGTGCCAGCAGCTTAGCTGGTAGGGACTATGGCTACACCTTC.

Comment on this clone: Other DNA sequences in this sample translate to the same CDR3. This sequence joins TRBV27 and TRBJ2-7, with D unclear. Germline V gives CDR1 MNHEY, CDR2 SMNVEV (reference sequence). The CDR3 runs to 13 residues. V shed 5 bases and J shed 1 base, with 9 bases lying between them. The CDR3 DNA follows: TGTGCCAGCAGTCCAGGTAGATCCTACGAGCAGTACTTC. This codes for CASSPGRSYEQYF.

The chain joins TRBV4-2 to TRBJ2-7, with TRBD2 matching over 9 bases. The CDR3 runs 17 residues. Germline V gives CDR1 LGHNA, CDR2 YNFKEQ. The V segment lost 0 bases and the J segment 1 base; nucleotides outside the gene matches: 7. DNA of the CDR3: TGTGCCAGCAGCCAAGATTGGGCTAGCGGGAAATCCTACGAGCAGTACTTC. It translates to CASSQDWASGKSYEQYF.

V gene TRBV7-6 combines with J gene TRBJ2-1, with D perhaps given as TRBD1 or TRBD2 (5 bases each). Germline CDR1 and CDR2: SGHVS and FNYEAQ. The V and J ends lost 0 bases and 7 bases respectively, with 10 bases between them. The CDR3 extends over 14 amino acids. The CDR3 region has the DNA TGTGCCAGCAGCTTAGCGGGAGAGGGGAATGAGCAGTTCTTC. The encoded protein is CASSLAGEGNEQFF. The full variable domain, completed using reference TRBV7-6 and TRBJ2-1, is GAGVSQSPRYKVTKRGQDVALRCDPISGHVSLYWYRQALGQGPEFLTYFNYEAQQDKSGLPNDRFSAERPEGSISTLTIQRTEQRDSAMYRCASSLAGEGNEQFFGPGTRLTVL.

V gene TRBV15 combines with J gene TRBJ2-7; 9 bases map to TRBD1. This CDR3 is built from 16 residues. V lost 6 bases, J lost 1 base, and 10 bases stayed unmatched. The germline gives CDR1 LNHNV, CDR2 YYDKDF (reference sequence). The CDR3 reads CATRIKGTGTSYEQYF. The CDR3 DNA follows: TGTGCCACCAGGATAAAAGGGACAGGGACATCCTACGAGCAGTACTTC. The full variable domain, completed using reference TRBV15 and TRBJ2-7, is DAMVIQNPRYQVTQFGKPVTLSCSQTLNHNVMYWYQQKSSQAPKLLFHYYDKDFNNEADTPDNFQSRRPNTSFCFLDIRSPGLGDTAMYLCATRIKGTGTSYEQYFGPGTRLTVT.

The V and J genes are TRBV5-1 and TRBJ2-3; 8 bases map to TRBD1. Germline CDR1 and CDR2: SGHRS and YFSETQ. V was clipped by 4 bases and J by 1 base; unmatched bases: 8. This CDR3 spans 16 amino acids. CDR3 sequence reads: CASSTGQGGGTDTQYF. CDR3 DNA: TGCGCCAGCAGCACCGGACAGGGCGGGGGCACAGATACGCAGTATTTT.

This clone was detected only once. V usage is TRBV5-1 and J usage is TRBJ2-1; 9 bases fit TRBD1. The CDR3 is 15 residues long. The J segment lost 4 bases and the V segment lost 1 base, leaving 3 bases of the junction unmatched. The germline CDR1 and CDR2 sequences are SGHRS and YFSETQ. For the CDR3, the DNA is TGCGCCAGCAGCTTGACAGGGGGCTTTTACAATGAGCAGTTCTTC. Translation gives CASSLTGGFYNEQFF.

The rearrangement links TRBV27 to TRBJ2-7; D might be TRBD1 (5 bases). This CDR3 comprises 14 residues. Germline V lookup: CDR1 MNHEY, CDR2 SMNVEV (reference sequence). V lost 3 bases, J lost 6 bases, and 15 bases lay in between. The CDR3 here is CASSFGQGSREQYF. CDR3 DNA: TGTGCCAGCAGTTTTGGGCAGGGATCGCGCGAGCAGTACTTC.

The chain combines TRBV7-9 with TRBJ1-2, with D uncertain. Per the germline V gene, CDR1 is SEHNR and CDR2 is FQNEAQ (reference sequence). The CDR3 is 17 residues long. V lost 1 base, J lost 2 bases, and 17 bases lay in between. CDR3 in amino acids: CASSLDEDPWMNYGYTF. CDR3 DNA: TGTGCCAGCAGCTTAGACGAGGACCCCTGGATGAACTATGGCTACACCTTC. Filled out from reference TRBV7-9 and TRBJ1-2, the complete variable domain reads DTGVSQNPRHKITKRGQNVTFRCDPISEHNRLYWYRQTLGQGPEFLTYFQNEAQLEKSRLLSDRFSAERPKGSFSTLEIQRTEQGDSAMYLCASSLDEDPWMNYGYTFGSGTRLTVV.

V and J are TRBV7-2 and TRBJ2-1; D not certain. The CDR3 contains 14 residues. V lost 2 bases and J 0 bases, leaving 5 bases between the germline ends. Germline assignment: CDR1 SGHTA and CDR2 FQGNSA. The CDR3 DNA is TGTGCCAGCAGCTTAAGCACCTCCTACAATGAGCAGTTCTTC. Translating gives CASSLSTSYNEQFF.

Comment on this clone: Other DNA sequences within the sample encode an identical CDR3. This sequence joins TRBV4-1 and TRBJ2-1, with TRBD2 matching 13 bases. The CDR3 is 15 residues long. Germline V gene lookup returns CDR1 MGHRA and CDR2 YSYEKL. With V trimmed by 4 bases and J by 4 bases, 1 base remained unmatched. The CDR3 region is CASSLGLAGYNEQFF. In nucleotides, the CDR3 is TGCGCCAGCAGCCTGGGACTAGCGGGATACAATGAGCAGTTCTTC.

The genes are TRBV10-3 and TRBJ2-1; 8 bases map to TRBD1. The junction had 5 bases not matched to a gene; V was cut back by 3 bases and J by 4 bases. Germline V lookup: CDR1 ENHRY, CDR2 SYGVKD. CDR3 length: 15 residues. CDR3 nucleotides: TGTGCCATCAGTGATCGGACAGGGAGTTACAATGAGCAGTTCTTC. Translation: CAISDRTGSYNEQFF.

Remarks on this clone: In the same sample, other DNA sequences code for this CDR3. V usage is TRBV27 and J usage is TRBJ2-1; 8 bases match TRBD2. The J segment lost 4 bases and the V segment lost 5 bases, leaving 7 bases of the junction unmatched. The CDR3 consists of 15 residues. Looked up from germline, CDR1 is MNHEY and CDR2 is SMNVEV (reference sequence). CDR3 region: CASSPGTSGYNEQFF. CDR3 nucleotides: TGTGCCAGCAGTCCAGGTACTAGCGGTTACAATGAGCAGTTCTTC.

J is TRBJ2-7 and V is TRBV6-5; D gene unclear. Per the germline V gene, CDR1 is MNHEY and CDR2 is SVGAGI. This CDR3 contains 13 residues. The V gene lost 5 bases and the J gene lost 6 bases, with 14 bases spanning the gap. This chain's CDR3 is CASSPPVGIEQYF. CDR3 nucleotide sequence: TGTGCCAGCAGTCCCCCGGTGGGGATCGAGCAGTACTTC.

The chain combines TRBV6-5 with TRBJ1-1; TRBD1 is a possible D gene (6 bases). This CDR3 comprises 13 residues. The V end lost 2 bases, the J end lost 8 bases, and 12 bases lay between the germline ends. Germline V gene data show CDR1 as MNHEY and CDR2 as SVGAGI. This CDR3 reads CASSYRGAREAFF. The CDR3 DNA reads TGTGCCAGCAGTTACCGGGGGGCTAGGGAAGCTTTCTTT.

This chain connects TRBV25-1 to TRBJ2-5; 10 nucleotides line up with TRBD2. Germline V gene lookup returns CDR1 MGHDK and CDR2 SYGVNS. Unmatched junction bases numbered 2, after V lost 0 bases and J lost 1 base. This CDR3 contains 16 residues. The CDR3 bases are TGTGCCAGCAGTGAATATACTAGCGGGACCCAAGAGACCCAGTACTTC. Translation: CASSEYTSGTQETQYF. The whole variable domain, filled in from reference TRBV25-1 and TRBJ2-5, reads EADIYQTPRYLVIGTGKKITLECSQTMGHDKMYWYQQDPGMELHLIHYSYGVNSTEKGDLSSESTVSRIRTEHFPLTLESARPSHTSQYLCASSEYTSGTQETQYFGPGTRLLVL.

The chain recombines TRBV7-9 with TRBJ2-7; D gene unclear. The CDR3 sequence is 12 residues long. The ends were cut back, 7 bases at V and 5 bases at J, with 12 bases in the middle. Germline V gene sequence: CDR1 SEHNR, CDR2 FQNEAQ (reference sequence). CDR3 amino acids: CASNALSDEQYF. The CDR3 DNA is TGTGCCAGCAACGCTCTCTCGGACGAGCAGTACTTC.

The chain recombines TRBV7-9 with TRBJ2-1; 10 nucleotides match TRBD1. Per the germline V gene, CDR1 is SEHNR and CDR2 is FQNEAQ (reference sequence). V lost 3 bases and J lost 4; bases outside the gene matches: 3. This CDR3 is 15 amino acids long. Here the CDR3 reads CASSFRDRGYNEQFF. Here the CDR3 DNA reads TGTGCCAGCAGCTTCCGGGACAGGGGATACAATGAGCAGTTCTTC.

This rearrangement joins TRBV10-1 to TRBJ2-3, with D perhaps assigned TRBD1 or TRBD2 (5 bases each). This CDR3 contains 14 residues. Germline lookup yields CDR1 WNHNN and CDR2 SYGVQD (reference sequence). V shed 3 bases and J shed 0 bases, with 7 bases lying between them. Here the CDR3 DNA reads TGCGCCAGCAGTGACCGGGACAGCACAGATACGCAGTATTTT. Its protein product is CASSDRDSTDTQYF.

This clone was detected once. The J gene is TRBJ2-7, the V gene TRBV27, with D tentatively TRBD2 (5 bases). The germline gives CDR1 MNHEY, CDR2 SMNVEV (reference sequence). This CDR3 is 14 amino acids long. V lost 3 bases and J lost 2, with 11 bases in between. The chain's CDR3 is CASSFKDSTYEQYF. CDR3 nucleotides: TGTGCCAGCAGTTTCAAGGACTCAACCTACGAGCAGTACTTC.

The V call is TRBV27, the J call TRBJ2-7; D is possibly TRBD1 (6 bases). CDR1 is MNHEY and CDR2 is SMNVEV in the germline V gene (reference sequence). CDR3 length: 13 residues. V gave up 7 bases and J gave up 6 bases, with 16 bases separating them. CDR3 in amino acids: CASTRAGAREQYF. CDR3 coding DNA: TGTGCCAGCACTCGGGCAGGGGCACGCGAGCAGTACTTC.